A single sample is the source of the 5 T cell receptor beta chains below, sequenced in a study of shared clonotypes between healthy human individuals. Profiling relied on immunoSEQ multiplex PCR, and the TCRdb table lists in-frame clones only, not all of them. The sample holds 1.4 million to 1.5 million clones, around 97% seen once. Sequenced sample: naive CD4+ T cells sorted from blood. Described subset: CD45RA+ positively selected. The source of these receptors is a man aged 25-45 years in good health.

The chain recombines TRBV18 with TRBJ2-1; D not certain. Germline-derived CDR1 and CDR2 are KGHSH and LQKENI. The V end was cut by 2 bases, the J end by 9 bases, with 8 bases between. This CDR3 has 12 residues. For the CDR3, the DNA is TGTGCCAGCTCACCAGGGGTCGTTGAGCAGTTCTTC. It encodes CASSPGVVEQFF.

V gene TRBV6-1 combines with J gene TRBJ1-5, with D unclear. The CDR3 runs to 14 residues. The V gene's germline CDR1 is MNHNS and CDR2 SASEGT. The ends were cut back, 7 bases at V and 2 bases at J, with 12 bases in the middle. The DNA for the CDR3 is TGTGCCAGCACTTTGAGCGGCGGCAATCAGCCCCAGCATTTT. This gives the protein CASTLSGGNQPQHF.

This chain uses TRBV5-1 with TRBJ1-3; D might be TRBD1 (6 bases). The CDR3 sequence is 15 residues long. Germline CDR1 reads SGHRS; CDR2 reads YFSETQ. The V and J ends lost 0 bases and 4 bases respectively, with 11 bases between them. CDR3 coding DNA: TGCGCCAGCAGCTTGGGGAGGACAGCGGGAAACACCATATATTTT. It yields the protein CASSLGRTAGNTIYF.

V is TRBV7-6 and J is TRBJ1-1, with D maybe TRBD1 (5 bases). Germline values: CDR1 SGHVS, CDR2 FNYEAQ. The CDR3 covers 17 residues. Deletions cut 1 base from V and 0 bases from J, with 15 bases between. The CDR3 sequence: CASSLGPGTVMNTEAFF. The CDR3 nucleotides are TGTGCCAGCAGCTTAGGACCAGGGACGGTGATGAACACTGAAGCTTTCTTT.

This sequence joins TRBV6-6 and TRBJ1-2; tentatively, D is TRBD1 (6 bases). This CDR3 has 14 amino acids. Germline V lookup: CDR1 MNHNY, CDR2 SVGAGI (reference sequence). Trimming left V 6 bases short and J 0 bases short, with 11 bases between. The CDR3 is CASSPGATNYGYTF. DNA of the CDR3: TGTGCCAGCAGCCCAGGGGCCACTAACTATGGCTACACCTTC.